One and the same sample provided the 4 T cell receptor beta chains below, sequenced in a study of blood T cell repertoires in COVID-19. This table comes from immunoSEQ multiplex PCR, and its TCRdb copy is limited to in-frame clones, with some not included. The sample holds 310,000 or so clones, almost 90% seen once. Sample: PBMCs or T cells enriched from blood (not recorded which). Receptors originate from a woman aged 18 to 35 with acute COVID-19.

Details on this clone: A read error is possible here, since a much larger clone lies one base away. The rearrangement links TRBV11-2 to TRBJ2-1; TRBD2 agrees at 9 bases. CDR1 SGHAT and CDR2 FQNNGV come from the germline V gene. The ends lost 1 base at V and 3 bases at J; junction bases unmatched: 1. This CDR3 comprises 15 residues. The CDR3 DNA is TGTGCCAGCAGCTTAGGGACTAGCGACTACAATGAGCAGTTCTTC. Translated: CASSLGTSDYNEQFF. Based on the CDR3 plus reference TRBV11-2 and TRBJ2-1, the full variable domain is EAGVAQSPRYKIIEKRQSVAFWCNPISGHATLYWYQQILGQGPKLLIQFQNNGVVDDSQLPKDRFSAERLKGVDSTLKIQPAKLEDSAVYLCASSLGTSDYNEQFFGPGTRLTVL.

This chain links TRBV4-1 with TRBJ2-7, with D perhaps matching TRBD2 (6 bases). The CDR3 has 15 amino acids. The V gene lost 2 bases and the J gene lost 3 bases, with 14 bases spanning the gap. From germline, CDR1 is MGHRA and CDR2 YSYEKL. The CDR3 loop reads CASSQTGLSHYEQYF. In DNA form, the CDR3 reads TGCGCCAGCAGCCAAACGGGACTGAGCCACTACGAGCAGTACTTC.

The rearrangement uses TRBV10-3 and TRBJ2-1; 8 bases line up with TRBD2. CDR1 is ENHRY, CDR2 SYGVKD, per germline. The V segment lost 2 bases and the J segment 7 bases; nucleotides outside the gene matches: 4. This CDR3 region has 14 residues. Here the CDR3 DNA reads TGTGCCATCAGTGAGCGGGAGGGCCAAAATGAGCAGTTCTTC. Translating gives CAISEREGQNEQFF.

The V and J genes are TRBV7-9 and TRBJ2-2, with 9 bases that match TRBD2. The CDR3 extends over 19 amino acids. CDR1 is SEHNR and CDR2 is FQNEAQ in the germline V gene (reference sequence). J gave up 0 bases and V 3 bases, and 11 bases lay outside the gene matches. CDR3 nucleotides: TGTGCCAGCAGCTTGCTGGGACTAGCCTTCTCTTCGAACACCGGGGAGCTGTTTTTT. Translating gives CASSLLGLAFSSNTGELFF.